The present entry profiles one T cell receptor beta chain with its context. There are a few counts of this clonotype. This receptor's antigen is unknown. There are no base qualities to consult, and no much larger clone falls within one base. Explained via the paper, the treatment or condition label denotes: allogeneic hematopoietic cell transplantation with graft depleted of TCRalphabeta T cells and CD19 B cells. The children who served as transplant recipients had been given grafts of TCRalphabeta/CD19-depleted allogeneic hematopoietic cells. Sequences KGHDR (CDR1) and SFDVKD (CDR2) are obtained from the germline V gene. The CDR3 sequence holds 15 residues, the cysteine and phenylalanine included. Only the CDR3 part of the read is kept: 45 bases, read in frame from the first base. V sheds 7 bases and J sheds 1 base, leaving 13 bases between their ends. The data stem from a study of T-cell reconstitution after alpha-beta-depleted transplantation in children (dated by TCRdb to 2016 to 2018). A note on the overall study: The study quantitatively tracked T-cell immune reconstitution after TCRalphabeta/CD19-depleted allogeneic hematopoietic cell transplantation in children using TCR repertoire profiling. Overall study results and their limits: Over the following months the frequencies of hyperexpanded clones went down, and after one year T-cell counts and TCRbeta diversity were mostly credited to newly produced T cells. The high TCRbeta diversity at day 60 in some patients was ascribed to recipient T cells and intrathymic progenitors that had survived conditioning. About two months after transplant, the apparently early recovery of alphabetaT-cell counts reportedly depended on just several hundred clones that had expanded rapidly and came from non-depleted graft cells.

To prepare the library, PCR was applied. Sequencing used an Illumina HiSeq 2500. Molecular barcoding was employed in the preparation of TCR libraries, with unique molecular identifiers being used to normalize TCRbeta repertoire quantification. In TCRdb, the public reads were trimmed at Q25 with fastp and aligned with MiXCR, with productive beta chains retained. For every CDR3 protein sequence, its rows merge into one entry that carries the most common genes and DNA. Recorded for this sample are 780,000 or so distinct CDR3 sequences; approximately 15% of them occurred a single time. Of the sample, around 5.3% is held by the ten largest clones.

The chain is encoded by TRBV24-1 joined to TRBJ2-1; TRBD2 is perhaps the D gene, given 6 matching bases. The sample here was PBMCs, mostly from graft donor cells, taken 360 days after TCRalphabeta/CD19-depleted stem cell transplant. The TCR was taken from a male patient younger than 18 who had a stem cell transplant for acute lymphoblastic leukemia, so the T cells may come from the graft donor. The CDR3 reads CATRMGGGSYNEQFF. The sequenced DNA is TGTGCCACCAGGATGGGGGGTGGGTCCTACAATGAGCAGTTCTTC.